The 7 T cell receptor beta chains listed next were all sequenced from one sample in a study of CD8 T cells in Susac syndrome (dated by TCRdb to between 2018 and 2021). Library creation used the immunoSEQ multiplex PCR assay. RNA was extracted with the RNeasy kit and roughly 0.45 to 1 ug was reverse transcribed using random hexamers. TCRdb redid the processing of the public reads, applying fastp at Q25 and MiXCR, and retained in-frame beta chains. Rows with a matching CDR3 protein are joined into one entry that keeps the most common DNA and genes. The sample records about 300,000 distinct CDR3 sequences, approximately 85% of which are singletons. The leading ten clones occupy roughly 0.21% of the sample. Sequenced input: CD8+ T cells from PBMCs. The receptor set was obtained from a human donor with multiple sclerosis.

J is TRBJ2-7 and V is TRBV3-1, with D possibly matching TRBD2 (5 bases). CDR3 length: 15 amino acids. The germline V gene has CDR1 LGHDT and CDR2 YNNKEL (reference sequence). V lost 1 base and J 4 bases, leaving 14 bases between the germline ends. The CDR3 protein is CASSQAAAVLYEQYF. As DNA, the CDR3 is TGTGCCAGCAGCCAAGCGGCAGCGGTTCTTTACGAGCAGTACTTC.

The chain has TRBV6-6 and TRBJ1-5; weak D call: TRBD1 (6 bases). The CDR3 is made up of 16 amino acids. V gave up 5 bases and J gave up 0 bases, with 14 bases separating them. Germline V gene sequence: CDR1 MNHNY, CDR2 SVGAGI (reference sequence). The DNA for the CDR3 is TGTGCCAGCAGTGACCGACAGGCGAATAGCAATCAGCCCCAGCATTTT. Translated: CASSDRQANSNQPQHF.

This clonotype was seen a single time. The chain couples TRBV13 to TRBJ2-3; TRBD2 matches at 14 bases. The trim removed 5 bases at V and 3 bases at J, leaving 1 base unmatched. The germline CDR1 and CDR2 sequences are PRHDT and FYEKMQ (reference sequence). The CDR3 extends over 15 amino acids. DNA of the CDR3: TGTGCCAGCAGCGGGACTAGCGGGGGTACAGATACGCAGTATTTT. Amino acid sequence: CASSGTSGGTDTQYF.

This clonotype was detected once. The CDR3 DNA sequence: TGTGCCAGCAGTTACTCAAATCGACTAGCGGGAGCCTACGAGCAGTACTTC. It is translated as CASSYSNRLAGAYEQYF. The chain joins TRBV6-2 or TRBV6-3 to TRBJ2-7; 12 bases map to TRBD2. Germline lookup yields CDR1 MNHEY and CDR2 SVGEGT. The CDR3 has 17 residues. With V trimmed by 0 bases and J by 2 bases, 5 bases remained unmatched.

The genes are TRBV9 and TRBJ1-1; the D is unclear. The CDR3 sequence is 15 residues long. Germline lookup yields CDR1 SGDLS and CDR2 YYNGEE. Trimming took off 0 bases at V and 3 bases at J, with 12 bases between the two ends. The CDR3: CASSVGPTEYTEAFF. In nucleotides, the CDR3 is TGTGCCAGCAGCGTAGGGCCGACGGAGTACACTGAAGCTTTCTTT.

The CDR3 protein is CASRVDGRDEQFF. The CDR3, as DNA: TGTGCCAGCAGGGTGGATGGGAGGGATGAGCAGTTCTTC. The chain uses TRBV2 and TRBJ2-1; 7 positions agree with TRBD2. The CDR3 spans 13 residues. Trimming cost V 6 bases and J 8 bases; bases outside gene matches: 7. Germline CDR1 and CDR2: SNHLY and FYNNEI.

The chain couples TRBV9 to TRBJ1-2; perhaps TRBD1 as D (6 bases). V lost 4 bases and J lost 6, with 16 bases in between. Germline-derived CDR1 and CDR2 are SGDLS and YYNGEE. This CDR3 has 14 amino acids. As DNA, the CDR3 is TGTGCCAGCAGCCCGAGAAGGGGGGAAGATGGCTACACCTTC. Protein: CASSPRRGEDGYTF.